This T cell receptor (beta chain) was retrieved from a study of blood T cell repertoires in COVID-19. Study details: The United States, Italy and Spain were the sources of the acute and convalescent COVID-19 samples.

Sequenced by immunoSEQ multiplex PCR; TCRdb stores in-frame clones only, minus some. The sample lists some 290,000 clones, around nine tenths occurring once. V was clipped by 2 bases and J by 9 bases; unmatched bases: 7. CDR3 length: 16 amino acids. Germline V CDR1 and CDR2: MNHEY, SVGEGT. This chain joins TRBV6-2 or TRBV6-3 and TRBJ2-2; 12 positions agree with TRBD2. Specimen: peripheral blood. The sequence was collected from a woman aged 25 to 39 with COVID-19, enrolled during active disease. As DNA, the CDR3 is TGTGCCAGCAGTTACGGGCTAGCGGGAGGGCCGCGGGAGCTGTTTTTT. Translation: CASSYGLAGGPRELFF.